This section outlines one T cell receptor (beta chain) sequence together with its context. The sample comes from a study of blood T cell repertoires in COVID-19. In germline, CDR1 is ENHRY, CDR2 SYGVKD. CDR3 length: 13 residues. Deletions cut 7 bases from V and 6 bases from J, with 13 bases between. Sequencing used immunoSEQ multiplex PCR; TCRdb keeps in-frame clones, though not all of them. Here the sample spans around 200,000 clones, approximately 81% being singletons. V is TRBV10-3 and J is TRBJ1-5; D possibly corresponds to TRBD1 (5 bases). This TCR was recovered from an elderly woman with active or convalescent COVID-19. Specimen: peripheral blood. The CDR3: CAINQGPTQPQHF. The CDR3 DNA reads as TGTGCCATCAATCAGGGTCCCACTCAGCCCCAGCATTTT.